Each of the 30 T cell receptor beta chains below was sequenced from the same sample in a study of T cells in Graves' hyperthyroidism and ophthalmopathy. The CDR3 regions of TCR beta were amplified from RNA transcripts. When the TCR CDR3 underwent first-round RT-PCR, the HTBI primer set was used. TCRdb recomputed calls from the multiplex PCR reads with MiXCR, one row per CDR3 protein. Of around 450,000 distinct CDR3 sequences listed, approximately 14% are singletons. Sequencing was done on a sample of blood. The receptors stem from a woman aged 18-29 years with Graves' hyperthyroidism.

This clonotype occurred many times. The chain uses TRBV7-9 and TRBJ1-1; no reliable D call. The germline V gene encodes CDR1 SEHNR and CDR2 FQNEAQ (reference sequence). V lost 3 bases, J lost 2 bases, and 13 bases lay in between. This CDR3 spans 15 amino acids. In DNA form, the CDR3 reads TGTGCCAGCAGCTTTACCCGAGGGAGTAACACTGAAGCTTTCTTT. This codes for CASSFTRGSNTEAFF. Using reference TRBV7-9 and TRBJ1-1 for the parts outside the CDR3, the full variable domain is DTGVSQNPRHKITKRGQNVTFRCDPISEHNRLYWYRQTLGQGPEFLTYFQNEAQLEKSRLLSDRFSAERPKGSFSTLEIQRTEQGDSAMYLCASSFTRGSNTEAFFGQGTRLTVV.

This clonotype appeared a few times. The chain combines TRBV6-1 with TRBJ1-6; no definite D call. The CDR3 spans 19 residues. Trimming removed 5 bases at V and 4 bases at J, with 24 bases between. From germline, CDR1 is MNHNS and CDR2 SASEGT. CDR3 DNA sequence: TGTGCCAGCAGTTACGGCAGCGGTCCGGCGACTCGATATAATTCACCCCTCCACTTT. It encodes CASSYGSGPATRYNSPLHF.

A few counts support this clonotype. The chain links TRBV29-1 to TRBJ2-3, with D unresolved. The CDR3 totals 11 residues. V was pared by 7 bases and J by 7 bases, with 12 bases between. Germline V lookup: CDR1 SQVTM, CDR2 ANQGSEA. CDR3 loop: CSAAGPYTQYF. The DNA of the CDR3 is TGCAGCGCAGCCGGGCCCTATACGCAGTATTTT.

This clonotype was recorded a few times. This chain uses TRBV7-9 with TRBJ1-1; D unresolved. The V end was cut by 3 bases, the J end by 1 base, with 21 bases between. Germline assignment: CDR1 SEHNR and CDR2 FQNEAQ (reference sequence). The CDR3 runs to 18 residues. The CDR3, as DNA: TGTGCCAGCAGCTTTGGGATCTTTGGTGGTCAGGCGAACACTGAAGCTTTCTTT. This sequence encodes CASSFGIFGGQANTEAFF.

This clonotype has only a few counts. The chain is built from TRBV24-1 and TRBJ2-3; D possibly matches TRBD1 or TRBD2 (5 bases each). Germline assignment: CDR1 KGHDR and CDR2 SFDVKD. The V end lost 1 base, the J end lost 5 bases, and 18 bases lay between the germline ends. The CDR3 is 17 residues long. DNA of the CDR3: TGTGCCACCAGTGATTTAGGGGACCGGCAGGGCATAGATACGCAGTATTTT. This gives the protein CATSDLGDRQGIDTQYF.

A note on this clonotype: A read error may explain this, as a much larger clone is one base away. This chain connects TRBV6-2 or TRBV6-3 to TRBJ2-7; a weak D match, TRBD2 (6 bases). The germline V gene encodes CDR1 MNHEY and CDR2 SVGEGT. Trimming pared 6 bases from V and 3 bases from J, leaving 18 bases between. The CDR3 length is 15 residues. CDR3 loop: CASRPGCRGSYEQYF. DNA of the CDR3: TGTGCCAGCAGGCCCGGCTGCCGGGGGAGCTACGAGCAGTACTTC.

There are a few counts of this clonotype. The rearrangement links TRBV12-5 to TRBJ2-3, with 11 bases matching TRBD2. After removal of 2 bases from V and 5 bases from J, the junction contained 9 bases not matched to a gene. This CDR3 is 17 amino acids long. Germline V gives CDR1 LGHNT, CDR2 FRNRAP. CDR3 DNA: TGTGCTAGTGGTTTGCAACCGACTAGCGGGGCGGTAGATACGCAGTATTTT. As protein: CASGLQPTSGAVDTQYF.

This clonotype was detected ten times or more. The chain uses TRBV12-3 or TRBV12-4 and TRBJ2-3; 9 positions agree with TRBD2. Trimming removed 4 bases from V and 1 base from J; junction bases left unmatched: 6. CDR3 size: 16 residues. CDR3: CASSSHPSGGTDTQYF. CDR3 DNA sequence: TGTGCCAGCAGTTCACATCCTAGCGGGGGCACAGATACGCAGTATTTT.

As for this clonotype: One junction end does not reproduce the germline sequence, and a read error may be involved. V usage is TRBV5-6 and J usage is TRBJ1-1; a possible D gene is TRBD1 (5 bases). Germline V CDR1 and CDR2: SGHDT, YYEEEE. The CDR3 is made up of 12 amino acids. The CDR3 DNA is TGCGCCAGCAGCTCCGGGACCCCTGAAGCTTTCTTT. Protein: CASSSGTPEAFF.

This clonotype is labeled as medium-sized (0.01 to 0.1%). This chain connects TRBV11-2 to TRBJ2-5; D unclear. The CDR3 has 13 residues. Germline assignment: CDR1 SGHAT and CDR2 FQNNGV. Trimming took off 2 bases at V and 4 bases at J, with 8 bases between the two ends. This CDR3 is CASSLWRTETQYF. Written as DNA, the CDR3 is TGTGCCAGCAGCTTATGGCGGACAGAGACCCAGTACTTC.

The gene calls are TRBV27 and TRBJ2-7; no reliable D call. Trimming took 5 bases from V and 2 from J, leaving 19 bases between them. Germline V gene data show CDR1 as MNHEY and CDR2 as SMNVEV (reference sequence). This CDR3 contains 16 residues. The CDR3 reads CASSLGLLSSAYEQYF. In DNA form, the CDR3 reads TGTGCCAGCAGTCTTGGTTTACTCAGCAGCGCCTACGAGCAGTACTTC.

As for this clonotype: The CDR3 does not close with the conserved phenylalanine or tryptophan, likely indicating a read error. The rearrangement uses TRBV7-3 and TRBJ2-5, with 9 bases aligning to TRBD2. The CDR3 sequence is 16 residues long. CDR1 and CDR2 from the germline V gene are SGHTA and FQGTGA. With V trimmed by 1 base and J by 1 base, 4 bases remained unmatched. CDR3 nucleotide sequence: TGTGCCAGCAGCTTAAGTAGCGGGGGCTCCCAAGAGACCCAGTACCTC. Translation: CASSLSSGGSQETQYL.

In DNA form, the CDR3 reads TGCGCCAGCAGCTTGGAAGGAGGGAACACCGGGGAGCTGTTTTTT. Amino acids: CASSLEGGNTGELFF. The rearrangement uses TRBV5-1 and TRBJ2-2; D might be TRBD2 (5 bases). V shed 0 bases and J shed 1 base, with 7 bases lying between them. CDR1 and CDR2 (germline): SGHRS, YFSETQ. The CDR3 is made up of 15 amino acids.

Here the CDR3 DNA reads TGTGCCAGCACCCCAGGGGGGAACACAGATACGCAGTATTTT. This codes for CASTPGGNTDTQYF. The V call is TRBV7-8, the J call TRBJ2-3, with D possibly matching TRBD1 (7 bases). The V and J ends lost 7 bases and 2 bases respectively, with 13 bases between them. CDR3 length: 14 residues. Germline CDR1 reads SGHVS; CDR2 reads FQNEAQ. The entire variable domain, with the rest obtained from reference TRBV7-8 and TRBJ2-3, is as follows: GAGVSQSPRYKVAKRGQDVALRCDPISGHVSLFWYQQALGQGPEFLTYFQNEAQLDKSGLPSDRFFAERPEGSVSTLKIQRTQQEDSAVYLCASTPGGNTDTQYFGPGTRLTVL.

This clonotype was seen ten or more times. This sequence joins TRBV11-2 and TRBJ2-7; D perhaps matches TRBD2 (6 bases). This CDR3 comprises 16 residues. V was pared by 5 bases and J by 0 bases, with 17 bases between. Germline CDR1 and CDR2: SGHAT and FQNNGV. The DNA for the CDR3 is TGTGCCAGCAGCCAAAATGGGGGGACCCTCTCCTACGAGCAGTACTTC. It yields the protein CASSQNGGTLSYEQYF.

There are a few counts of this clonotype. The chain employs TRBV15 and TRBJ2-7, with D hard to call. Germline V gene data show CDR1 as LNHNV and CDR2 as YYDKDF (reference sequence). The CDR3 is 13 amino acids. V was trimmed by 1 base and J by 5 bases, leaving 9 bases between them. The CDR3 here is CATSRARGNEQYF. DNA of the CDR3: TGTGCCACCAGCAGAGCCCGAGGCAACGAGCAGTACTTC.

This clonotype was recorded many times. The genes are TRBV10-3 and TRBJ2-7, with D hard to call. V shed 6 bases and J shed 3 bases, with 12 bases lying between them. CDR1 is ENHRY and CDR2 is SYGVKD in the germline V gene. The CDR3 has 13 amino acids. In DNA form, the CDR3 reads TGTGCCATCAGCGCCAACCCCTTCTACGAGCAGTACTTC. This gives the protein CAISANPFYEQYF.

Only a few counts were recorded for this clonotype. The CDR3 coding sequence is TGTGCCAGCAGTTTGACCCCTGACACCGGGGAGCTGTTTTTT. Its protein is CASSLTPDTGELFF. The chain employs TRBV28 and TRBJ2-2, with D unclear. V dropped 3 bases and J dropped 3 bases, with 8 bases sitting between them. This CDR3 region has 14 residues. Germline assignment: CDR1 MDHEN and CDR2 SYDVKM. The full variable domain, in which reference TRBV28 and TRBJ2-2 provide the parts outside the CDR3, is DVKVTQSSRYLVKRTGEKVFLECVQDMDHENMFWYRQDPGLGLRLIYFSYDVKMKEKGDIPEGYSVSREKKERFSLILESASTNQTSMYLCASSLTPDTGELFFGEGSRLTVL.

This clonotype was picked up many times. V gene TRBV20-1 combines with J gene TRBJ2-7, with TRBD1 identical over 7 bases. V shed 5 bases and J 5 bases; nucleotides not matched to a gene: 12. Germline V gene lookup returns CDR1 DFQATT and CDR2 SNEGSKA (reference sequence). The CDR3 runs to 14 residues. The chain's CDR3 is CSAPSRDRVHEQYF. The CDR3 DNA sequence: TGCAGTGCTCCTAGCCGGGACAGAGTTCACGAGCAGTACTTC.

This clonotype occurred a few times. This rearrangement joins TRBV19 to TRBJ2-5, with TRBD2 matching 7 bases. With 4 bases clipped from V and 2 bases from J, the junction kept 4 bases outside the gene matches. Per germline, CDR1 LNHDA and CDR2 SQIVND (reference sequence). The CDR3 contains 14 residues. The chain's CDR3 is CASSTRDYQETQYF. CDR3 nucleotides: TGTGCCAGTAGTACCCGGGACTATCAAGAGACCCAGTACTTC.

This clonotype has at least ten counts. V is TRBV20-1 and J is TRBJ2-6; 11 nucleotides match TRBD1. With 6 bases clipped from V and 1 base from J, the junction kept 5 bases outside the gene matches. Germline-derived CDR1 and CDR2 are DFQATT and SNEGSKA (reference sequence). The CDR3 has 16 residues. The CDR3 nucleotides read TGCAGTGCCGAAGGACAGGGGGCATCTGGGGCCAACGTCCTGACTTTC. Translated, it gives CSAEGQGASGANVLTF.

This clonotype has at least ten counts. V is TRBV7-2 and J is TRBJ2-5; 10 bases align to TRBD2. The CDR3 totals 16 residues. J was trimmed by 2 bases and V by 3 bases; bases with no gene match: 6. The germline gives CDR1 SGHTA, CDR2 FQGNSA. Here the CDR3 reads CASSFVSGGFQETQYF. The CDR3 region has the DNA TGTGCCAGCAGCTTTGTTAGCGGGGGGTTTCAAGAGACCCAGTACTTC.

The chain carries TRBV19 and TRBJ2-3; D possibly corresponds to TRBD2 (6 bases). The CDR3 length is 13 residues. Looked up from germline, CDR1 is LNHDA and CDR2 is SQIVND (reference sequence). The V and J ends lost 4 bases and 10 bases respectively, with 15 bases between them. As DNA, the CDR3 is TGTGCCAGTAGTAGAGGGACCACGGGGGCGCAGTATTTT. It translates to CASSRGTTGAQYF.

This clonotype was counted ten times or more. V and J are TRBV20-1 and TRBJ2-7, with 9 nucleotides matching TRBD1. V dropped 2 bases and J dropped 3; count of bases not matched to a gene: 11. The CDR3 runs to 16 residues. Germline V gene sequence: CDR1 DFQATT, CDR2 SNEGSKA (reference sequence). CDR3 amino acids: CSARPTHRGQSYEQYF. DNA for the CDR3: TGCAGTGCTAGACCTACCCACAGGGGGCAAAGCTACGAGCAGTACTTC.

In this sample, this clonotype is medium-sized (0.01 to 0.1%). This rearrangement joins TRBV20-1 to TRBJ1-1; TRBD1 is a possible D gene (5 bases). Per germline, CDR1 DFQATT and CDR2 SNEGSKA (reference sequence). Between the trimmed V and J ends, which lost 7 bases and 4 bases, there was a span of 13 bases. The CDR3 is made up of 12 amino acids. This CDR3 reads CSVLRQSTEAFF. The CDR3 DNA follows: TGCAGTGTCCTTCGACAGTCCACTGAAGCTTTCTTT.

This clonotype was seen repeatedly, ten times or more. The chain employs TRBV28 and TRBJ2-7; maybe TRBD1 (6 bases). The CDR3 loop spans 15 amino acids. V lost 5 bases and J lost 4, with 18 bases in between. The germline gives CDR1 MDHEN, CDR2 SYDVKM. DNA for the CDR3: TGTGCCAGCAGTCCCAGGGGCAGGGGAAGGTACGAGCAGTACTTC. It yields the protein CASSPRGRGRYEQYF. The complete variable domain, with remaining parts taken from reference TRBV28 and TRBJ2-7, reads DVKVTQSSRYLVKRTGEKVFLECVQDMDHENMFWYRQDPGLGLRLIYFSYDVKMKEKGDIPEGYSVSREKKERFSLILESASTNQTSMYLCASSPRGRGRYEQYFGPGTRLTVT.

The chain joins TRBV6-9 to TRBJ1-6; no firm D call. CDR1 and CDR2 from the germline V gene are MNHGY and SVAAGI. The CDR3 spans 13 residues. Trimming cost V 3 bases and J 9 bases, with 9 bases left between them. The DNA of the CDR3 is TGTGCCAGCAGTTACGGTTCTTCTTCACCCCTCCACTTT. Its translation is CASSYGSSSPLHF.

This clonotype was observed at least ten times. The chain couples TRBV6-2 or TRBV6-3 to TRBJ2-1, with 11 positions matching TRBD2. The CDR3 runs 16 residues. CDR1 and CDR2 (germline): MNHEY, SVGEGT. V dropped 3 bases and J dropped 7; count of bases not matched to a gene: 8. The CDR3 sequence: CASSYPLAGGHNEQFF. CDR3 nucleotides: TGTGCCAGCAGTTATCCCCTAGCGGGAGGTCATAATGAGCAGTTCTTC.

Only a few counts were recorded for this clonotype. J is TRBJ1-2 and V is TRBV19; D may be TRBD1 (6 bases). Germline V gene data show CDR1 as LNHDA and CDR2 as SQIVND (reference sequence). The CDR3 contains 16 residues. V gave up 6 bases and J gave up 8 bases, with 25 bases separating them. The CDR3 sequence is CASSTLNRVEFFGYTF. The CDR3 nucleotides are TGTGCCAGTAGCACACTGAACAGGGTAGAGTTCTTCGGCTACACCTTC.

This rearrangement joins TRBV6-1 to TRBJ2-1, with no clear D. V lost 1 base and J 5 bases, leaving 6 bases between the germline ends. CDR3 length: 13 residues. CDR1 and CDR2 from the germline V gene are MNHNS and SASEGT. The CDR3 is CASSEDSHNEQFF. DNA for the CDR3: TGTGCCAGCAGTGAAGATTCCCACAATGAGCAGTTCTTC.